The 15 T cell receptor beta chains given below trace back to one sample, sequenced in a study of Graves' ophthalmopathy and Graves' hyperthyroidism. TCR beta CDR3 amplification used RNA transcripts. Second-round multiplex PCR followed a first-round RT-PCR using HTBI primers. TCRdb independently ran MiXCR on the multiplex PCR reads; one entry per CDR3 protein. The top ten hold approximately 6.3% of the sample, which has 150,000 to 200,000 distinct CDR3 sequences, roughly 37% seen once. The sample consisted of peripheral blood. The receptors originated from a woman aged 40 to 55 with Graves' ophthalmopathy.

This clonotype has just one count. The V gene is TRBV6-2 or TRBV6-3, the J gene TRBJ1-2, with D perhaps matching TRBD1 (5 bases). The CDR3 is made up of 14 amino acids. Trimming removed 6 bases at V and 3 bases at J, with 14 bases between. Germline values: CDR1 MNHEY, CDR2 SVGEGT. The CDR3 reads CASRYPGRDYGYTF. For the CDR3, the DNA is TGTGCCAGCAGATACCCAGGGAGGGACTATGGCTACACCTTC.

This clonotype showed up many times. The chain couples TRBV19 to TRBJ1-1, with a possible D match to TRBD1 (5 bases). CDR3 length equals 14 residues. Deletions cut 1 base from V and 8 bases from J, with 14 bases between. CDR1 and CDR2 from the germline V gene are LNHDA and SQIVND (reference sequence). The CDR3 coding sequence is TGTGCCAGTAGTATAGGAGGGGACCACCCCGAAGCTTTCTTT. It encodes CASSIGGDHPEAFF.

The chain employs TRBV29-1 and TRBJ2-7; D gene uncertain. Trimming removed 4 bases at V and 6 bases at J, with 7 bases between. Germline V gene sequence: CDR1 SQVTM, CDR2 ANQGSEA. CDR3 size: 10 residues. CDR3 DNA: TGCAGCGTTGTCGTGGTCGAGCAGTACTTC. Translating it yields CSVVVVEQYF.

This clonotype was picked up many times. The V and J genes are TRBV12-3 or TRBV12-4 and TRBJ2-2, with a tentative D call TRBD2 (5 bases). V lost 4 bases and J 1 base, leaving 13 bases between the germline ends. The CDR3 contains 16 residues. CDR3 sequence: CASSSRTHVNTGELFF. CDR3 nucleotides: TGTGCCAGCAGTTCACGGACTCACGTGAACACCGGGGAGCTGTTTTTT.

This clonotype has a single count. The chain carries TRBV28 and TRBJ1-5, with D unclear. This CDR3 spans 13 amino acids. Germline CDR1 is MDHEN and CDR2 is SYDVKM. V gave up 5 bases and J gave up 7 bases, with 12 bases separating them. This chain's CDR3 is CASSIAMVQPQHF. In nucleotides, the CDR3 is TGTGCCAGCAGTATAGCAATGGTCCAGCCCCAGCATTTT. The whole variable domain, filled in from reference TRBV28 and TRBJ1-5, reads DVKVTQSSRYLVKRTGEKVFLECVQDMDHENMFWYRQDPGLGLRLIYFSYDVKMKEKGDIPEGYSVSREKKERFSLILESASTNQTSMYLCASSIAMVQPQHFGDGTRLSIL.

This clonotype came up many times. The V call is TRBV10-3, the J call TRBJ2-5; D gene ambiguous. CDR3 length: 12 residues. The germline V and J ends were trimmed by 0 bases and 5 bases, with 4 bases remaining between them. Germline assignment: CDR1 ENHRY and CDR2 SYGVKD. CDR3 DNA sequence: TGTGCCATCAGTGAGTCGACGGAGACCCAGTACTTC. This codes for CAISESTETQYF.

This clonotype was counted at least ten times. V gene TRBV12-3 or TRBV12-4 combines with J gene TRBJ1-2; D is possibly TRBD1 (6 bases). V lost 6 bases and J lost 7, with 12 bases in between. This CDR3 contains 12 residues. The CDR3 here is CASSWVGGGYTF. Here the CDR3 DNA reads TGTGCCAGCAGCTGGGTAGGGGGTGGCTACACCTTC.

The chain combines TRBV27 with TRBJ2-7; 8 bases map to TRBD2. The J segment lost 2 bases and the V segment lost 10 bases, leaving 7 bases of the junction unmatched. The CDR3 is made up of 13 amino acids. From germline, CDR1 is MNHEY and CDR2 SMNVEV (reference sequence). As DNA, the CDR3 is TGTGCCACCTCTAGCGGGCCAACCTACGAGCAGTACTTC. This codes for CATSSGPTYEQYF.

This clonotype has just one count. This sequence joins TRBV6-2 or TRBV6-3 and TRBJ2-7; 13 bases line up with TRBD2. The CDR3 sequence is 19 residues long. Losses at the gene ends were 0 bases for V and 5 bases for J; bases not matched to a gene: 13. Germline CDR1 reads MNHEY; CDR2 reads SVGEGT. CDR3 in amino acids: CASSYSMQGTSGISDEQYF. Here the CDR3 DNA reads TGTGCCAGCAGTTACTCGATGCAGGGGACTAGCGGGATCAGCGACGAGCAGTACTTC.

This clonotype was detected a few times. The chain recombines TRBV7-2 with TRBJ2-7; TRBD2 matches at 10 bases. The ends lost 4 bases at V and 3 bases at J; junction bases unmatched: 3. CDR1 is SGHTA and CDR2 is FQGNSA in the germline V gene. CDR3 length equals 14 residues. Here the CDR3 DNA reads TGTGCCAGCAGCTCCGGGACTAGCGTCTACGAGCAGTACTTC. Its translation: CASSSGTSVYEQYF.

This clonotype came up many times. The genes are TRBV7-8 and TRBJ2-5; the D call may be TRBD1 or TRBD2 (5 bases each). Germline V gives CDR1 SGHVS, CDR2 FQNEAQ. Trimming took 5 bases from V and 5 from J, leaving 24 bases between them. CDR3 size: 17 residues. Here the CDR3 reads CASSGWGQGRRKETQYF. The CDR3 nucleotides read TGTGCCAGCAGCGGGTGGGGTCAGGGACGGCGTAAGGAGACCCAGTACTTC.

The chain links TRBV27 to TRBJ2-2; D call uncertain. CDR1 is MNHEY, CDR2 SMNVEV, per germline (reference sequence). The CDR3 has 13 residues. Trimming stripped 5 bases from V and 6 bases from J, with 10 bases between. The CDR3 sequence is CASSQTFAGELFF. In nucleotides, the CDR3 is TGTGCCAGCAGTCAGACATTTGCCGGGGAGCTGTTTTTT.

This clonotype was recorded many times. The V call is TRBV7-2, the J call TRBJ2-7; D unclear. Trimming took 4 bases from V and 7 from J, leaving 20 bases between them. Germline CDR1 and CDR2: SGHTA and FQGNSA. The CDR3 extends over 15 amino acids. CDR3 amino acids: CASSSQSRTLGEQYF. DNA for the CDR3: TGTGCCAGCAGCTCCCAATCCCGGACGCTAGGGGAGCAGTACTTC.

The rearrangement joins TRBV12-3 or TRBV12-4 to TRBJ1-5, with 9 bases aligning to TRBD1. There are 15 residues in the CDR3. Trimming took 5 bases from V and 7 from J; bases not matched to a gene: 9. CDR3 nucleotides: TGTGCCAGCAGTCAACAGGGGGCTCGCGGACAGCCCCAGCATTTT. As protein: CASSQQGARGQPQHF.

Many counts were recorded for this clonotype. The chain is built from TRBV11-3 and TRBJ2-7; 9 bases are a match to TRBD1. V was pared by 4 bases and J by 5 bases, with 9 bases of the junction left unmatched. This CDR3 region has 15 residues. The germline CDR1 and CDR2 sequences are SGHNT and YENEEA. Here the CDR3 reads CASSSLGTGTDEQYF. The CDR3 nucleotides are TGTGCCAGCAGCTCCCTGGGGACAGGGACAGACGAGCAGTACTTC.